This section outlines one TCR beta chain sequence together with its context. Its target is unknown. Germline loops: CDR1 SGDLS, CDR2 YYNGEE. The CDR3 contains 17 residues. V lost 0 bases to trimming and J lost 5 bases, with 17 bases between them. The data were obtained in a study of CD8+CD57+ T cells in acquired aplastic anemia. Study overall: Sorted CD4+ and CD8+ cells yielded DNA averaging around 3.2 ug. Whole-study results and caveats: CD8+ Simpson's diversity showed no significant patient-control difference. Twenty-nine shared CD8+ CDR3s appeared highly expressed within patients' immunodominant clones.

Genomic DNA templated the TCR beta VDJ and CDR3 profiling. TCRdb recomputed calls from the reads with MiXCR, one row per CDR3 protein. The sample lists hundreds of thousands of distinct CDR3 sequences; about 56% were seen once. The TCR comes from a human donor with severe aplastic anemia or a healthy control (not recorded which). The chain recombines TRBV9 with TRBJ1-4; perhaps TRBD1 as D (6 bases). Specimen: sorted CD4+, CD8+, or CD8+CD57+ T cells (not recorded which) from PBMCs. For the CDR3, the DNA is TGTGCCAGCAGCGTAGTGCAGCGGGGGGGCTGGAATGAAAAACTGTTTTTT. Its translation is CASSVVQRGGWNEKLFF.